Following are 14 T cell receptor beta chains from one sample sequenced in a study of T cells in Graves' hyperthyroidism and ophthalmopathy. Researchers took RNA transcripts and amplified the TCR beta CDR3 regions from them. When the TCR CDR3 underwent first-round RT-PCR, the HTBI primer set was used. In TCRdb, the multiplex PCR reads were re-called with MiXCR into one record per CDR3 protein. The table includes a few hundred thousand distinct CDR3 sequences, roughly a sixth detected once. The sample taken for sequencing was blood. These receptors originate from a woman in her forties or fifties with Graves' hyperthyroidism.

This clonotype was seen only a few times. The chain has TRBV10-3 and TRBJ2-7, with no clear D. This CDR3 is 11 amino acids long. Trimming removed 5 bases at V and 3 bases at J, with 5 bases between. Germline assignment: CDR1 ENHRY and CDR2 SYGVKD. This CDR3 reads CAISTRYEQYF. The CDR3 bases are TGTGCCATCAGTACCCGCTACGAGCAGTACTTC.

This clonotype was found a few times. The V and J genes are TRBV10-3 and TRBJ2-7; 7 nucleotides line up with TRBD2. Germline assignment: CDR1 ENHRY and CDR2 SYGVKD. The CDR3 extends over 12 amino acids. After removal of 8 bases from V and 7 bases from J, the junction contained 8 bases not matched to a gene. CDR3 in DNA: TGTGCCATCGGGAGGGAAGCAGGGGAGCAGTACTTC. It yields the protein CAIGREAGEQYF.

This clonotype was seen repeatedly, ten times or more. V usage is TRBV7-9 and J usage is TRBJ1-2, with 7 positions matching TRBD1. The CDR3 runs 13 residues. The V gene end was trimmed by 4 bases and the J gene end by 6 bases; junction bases not matched to a gene: 5. Germline CDR1 SEHNR, CDR2 FQNEAQ (reference sequence). The CDR3 region has the DNA TGTGCCAGCAGCTCGGGACAGAGCGATGGCTACACCTTC. Its translation: CASSSGQSDGYTF.

There are many counts of this clonotype. This chain uses TRBV3-1 with TRBJ2-7; 8 bases are a match to TRBD2. The CDR3 spans 17 residues. Per the germline V gene, CDR1 is LGHDT and CDR2 is YNNKEL (reference sequence). V trimming: 4 bases; J trimming: 3 bases; junction bases outside the gene matches: 14. This CDR3 reads CASSPRNRGLAGYEQYF. The CDR3 DNA sequence: TGTGCCAGCAGCCCAAGAAACCGTGGGCTAGCGGGCTACGAGCAGTACTTC.

This clonotype occurred many times. The V and J genes are TRBV2 and TRBJ2-5; D is unresolved. The CDR3 length is 13 residues. Trimming stripped 3 bases from V and 0 bases from J, with 5 bases between. Germline CDR1 reads SNHLY; CDR2 reads FYNNEI. In nucleotides, the CDR3 is TGTGCCAGCAGTGACGGCTACCAAGAGACCCAGTACTTC. Translation: CASSDGYQETQYF.

This sequence joins TRBV20-1 and TRBJ2-7, with no clear D. V was shortened by 3 bases and J by 8 bases, with 14 bases between the two germline ends. This CDR3 contains 12 residues. In germline, CDR1 is DFQATT, CDR2 SNEGSKA (reference sequence). CDR3 residues: CSASQQPSKQYF. In DNA form, the CDR3 reads TGCAGTGCTAGCCAACAGCCTTCCAAGCAGTACTTC.

As regards this clonotype: Since the CDR3 does not end with the conserved phenylalanine or tryptophan, this likely comes from a read error. The chain employs TRBV7-8 and TRBJ1-1, with D maybe TRBD1 (5 bases). The CDR3 spans 15 residues. Germline-derived CDR1 and CDR2 are SGHVS and FQNEAQ. V was shortened by 4 bases and J by 4 bases, with 16 bases between the two germline ends. For the CDR3, the DNA is TGTGCCAGCAGCTCCAAAACGACAGCCAGCACTGAAGCTTTCCTT. Its protein product is CASSSKTTASTEAFL.

This clonotype came up many times. This chain links TRBV6-1 with TRBJ1-1; possibly TRBD1 for D (5 bases). Germline CDR1 and CDR2: MNHNS and SASEGT. The CDR3 sequence is 14 residues long. Deletions cut 5 bases from V and 0 bases from J, with 10 bases between. The CDR3 DNA sequence: TGTGCCAGCAGTTTCCCGGGGGTGAACACTGAAGCTTTCTTT. Protein: CASSFPGVNTEAFF.

CDR3 residues: CASSFSPTANYGYTF. As DNA, the CDR3 is TGTGCCAGTAGTTTCTCTCCGACAGCCAACTATGGCTACACCTTC. This chain joins TRBV19 and TRBJ1-2; perhaps TRBD1 as D (5 bases). With 5 bases removed from V and 2 bases from J, the gap between germline ends came to 15 bases. The CDR3 extends over 15 amino acids. The germline V gene has CDR1 LNHDA and CDR2 SQIVND (reference sequence). The full variable domain, in which reference TRBV19 and TRBJ1-2 provide the parts outside the CDR3, is DGGITQSPKYLFRKEGQNVTLSCEQNLNHDAMYWYRQDPGQGLRLIYYSQIVNDFQKGDIAEGYSVSREKKESFPLTVTSAQKNPTAFYLCASSFSPTANYGYTFGSGTRLTVV.

This clonotype was detected many times. J is TRBJ2-5 and V is TRBV6-1, with 7 nucleotides matching TRBD1. Germline V gives CDR1 MNHNS, CDR2 SASEGT. The V gene end was trimmed by 5 bases and the J gene end by 4 bases; junction bases not matched to a gene: 4. CDR3 length: 13 residues. The CDR3 bases are TGTGCCAGCAGTCGGACAGGCCGAGAGACCCAGTACTTC. Encoded protein: CASSRTGRETQYF.

At least ten counts were recorded for this clonotype. The chain links TRBV12-3 or TRBV12-4 to TRBJ1-1; 11 nucleotides match TRBD1. This CDR3 region has 17 residues. V dropped 6 bases and J dropped 4; count of bases not matched to a gene: 13. The CDR3 sequence is CASRRSLRDRGSTEAFF. The DNA for the CDR3 is TGTGCCAGCAGACGCTCATTAAGGGACAGGGGGTCCACTGAAGCTTTCTTT.

This clonotype was counted ten times or more. The chain has TRBV6-1 and TRBJ1-3; no clear D. The germline CDR1 and CDR2 sequences are MNHNS and SASEGT. CDR3 size: 13 residues. The germline V and J ends were trimmed by 7 bases and 3 bases, with 10 bases remaining between them. CDR3: CASTADVGNTIYF. The CDR3 DNA reads as TGTGCCAGCACCGCGGACGTTGGAAACACCATATATTTT.

The rearrangement joins TRBV7-9 to TRBJ2-1; D is possibly TRBD1 or TRBD2 (5 bases each). The V and J ends lost 6 bases and 5 bases respectively, with 11 bases between them. The CDR3 is 13 residues long. The germline CDR1 and CDR2 sequences are SEHNR and FQNEAQ (reference sequence). The CDR3 coding sequence is TGTGCCAGCAGGCAACTAGGGGACAATGAGCAGTTCTTC. Protein sequence: CASRQLGDNEQFF. Full variable domain (outside the CDR3, taken from reference TRBV7-9 and TRBJ2-1): DTGVSQNPRHKITKRGQNVTFRCDPISEHNRLYWYRQTLGQGPEFLTYFQNEAQLEKSRLLSDRFSAERPKGSFSTLEIQRTEQGDSAMYLCASRQLGDNEQFFGPGTRLTVL.

This clonotype was detected many times. This chain connects TRBV7-9 to TRBJ2-1; TRBD2 matches at 7 bases. The CDR3 runs 15 residues. J gave up 4 bases and V 4 bases, and 7 bases lay outside the gene matches. CDR1 and CDR2 from the germline V gene are SEHNR and FQNEAQ (reference sequence). The CDR3 nucleotides read TGTGCCAGCAGCTACCGGGCGGGGGAATACAATGAGCAGTTCTTC. Translating gives CASSYRAGEYNEQFF.